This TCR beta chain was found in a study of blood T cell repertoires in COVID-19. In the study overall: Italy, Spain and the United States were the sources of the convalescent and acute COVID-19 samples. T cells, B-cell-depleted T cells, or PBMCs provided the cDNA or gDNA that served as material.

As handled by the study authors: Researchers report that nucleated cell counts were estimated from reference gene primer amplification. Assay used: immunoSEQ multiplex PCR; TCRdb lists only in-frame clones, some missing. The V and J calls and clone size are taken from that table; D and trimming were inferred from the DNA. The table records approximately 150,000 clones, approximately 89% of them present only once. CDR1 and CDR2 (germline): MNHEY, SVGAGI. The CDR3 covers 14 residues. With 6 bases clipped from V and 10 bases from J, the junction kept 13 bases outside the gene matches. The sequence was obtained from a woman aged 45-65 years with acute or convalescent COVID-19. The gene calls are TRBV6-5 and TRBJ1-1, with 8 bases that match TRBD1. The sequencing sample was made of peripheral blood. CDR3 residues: CASRTLDRDGGAFF. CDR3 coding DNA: TGTGCCAGCAGAACGCTGGACAGGGATGGTGGAGCTTTCTTT.